These 31 T cell receptor beta chains came from one sample sequenced in a study of glioma-infiltrating T cells after dendritic cell vaccination (TCRdb year 2016). The library relied on the immunoSEQ multiplex PCR assay. The immuneACCESS repertoire file appears here via TCRdb, limited to in-frame rearrangements. These files lack a portion of the clones; in checked studies, under half of the deficit traces to unresolved V genes, and the cause of the others is not known. This sample holds tens of thousands of clones; around 86% were observed only once. 7% to 10% of the sample comes from the top ten. Sequences were derived from blood, sampled before dendritic cell vaccination. The receptors here all came from a human donor with glioblastoma.

This sequence joins TRBV6-6 and TRBJ2-3; TRBD1 is a possible D gene (6 bases). The CDR3 extends over 15 amino acids. V was shortened by 8 bases and J by 3 bases, with 18 bases between the two germline ends. CDR1 MNHNY and CDR2 SVGAGI come from the germline V gene (reference sequence). This CDR3 is CASDDQGQGTDTQYF. The CDR3 DNA reads as TGTGCCAGCGACGATCAGGGTCAGGGGACAGATACGCAGTATTTT.

This chain links TRBV7-2 with TRBJ2-1; no clear D gene. The CDR3 covers 13 residues. Trimming removed 1 base at V and 10 bases at J, with 11 bases between. Germline-derived CDR1 and CDR2 are SGHTA and FQGNSA. CDR3 in amino acids: CASSLVSTREQFF. CDR3 DNA: TGTGCCAGCAGCTTAGTTTCGACCAGGGAGCAGTTCTTC.

The chain employs TRBV7-9 and TRBJ1-1; possibly TRBD1 for D (6 bases). CDR3 length: 16 residues. With 4 bases removed from V and 0 bases from J, the gap between germline ends came to 15 bases. Germline CDR1 and CDR2: SEHNR and FQNEAQ (reference sequence). CDR3 in DNA: TGTGCCAGCAGCTCGCAGGGGACCCTCATGAACACTGAAGCTTTCTTT. Amino acids: CASSSQGTLMNTEAFF.

This clone came up once. The chain recombines TRBV5-6 with TRBJ1-1; D is possibly TRBD1 (6 bases). The CDR3 covers 13 residues. The V and J ends lost 4 bases and 3 bases respectively, with 10 bases between them. Germline values: CDR1 SGHDT, CDR2 YYEEEE. CDR3 DNA sequence: TGTGCCAGCAGCACGGACAGCTACACTGAAGCTTTCTTT. Translating gives CASSTDSYTEAFF.

The chain uses TRBV9 and TRBJ2-3; TRBD2 matches at 12 bases. Trimming took 3 bases from V and 7 from J; bases not matched to a gene: 6. The V gene's germline CDR1 is SGDLS and CDR2 YYNGEE. The CDR3 covers 15 residues. CDR3 loop: CASSATSGGLHTQYF. DNA of the CDR3: TGTGCCAGCAGCGCGACTAGCGGGGGCCTTCATACGCAGTATTTT. Drawing the rest from reference TRBV9 and TRBJ2-3, the complete variable domain is DSGVTQTPKHLITATGQRVTLRCSPRSGDLSVYWYQQSLDQGLQFLIQYYNGEERAKGNILERFSAQQFPDLHSELNLSSLELGDSALYFCASSATSGGLHTQYFGPGTRLTVL.

The V call is TRBV23-1, the J call TRBJ2-7, with TRBD1 identical over 9 bases. TRBV23-1 qualifies as an ORF whose function is uncertain. Losses at the gene ends were 2 bases for V and 1 base for J; bases not matched to a gene: 3. CDR3 length: 15 residues. In DNA, the CDR3 is TGCGCCAGCAGTCAAAGGGGACAGGGATCCTACGAGCAGTACTTC. This sequence encodes CASSQRGQGSYEQYF.

This chain links TRBV5-4 with TRBJ1-6; 10 bases match TRBD1. The germline gives CDR1 SGHNT, CDR2 YYREEE (reference sequence). The CDR3 is 14 amino acids. Trimming removed 4 bases from V and 9 bases from J; junction bases left unmatched: 4. In DNA form, the CDR3 reads TGTGCCAGCAGCCAGGACAGGGGGTTTTCACCCCTCCACTTT. It encodes CASSQDRGFSPLHF.

This clone has just one count. Other DNA variants within this sample encode the same CDR3. The CDR3 spells CASSTMAAGSYNEQFF. The CDR3 DNA is TGTGCCAGCTCTACTATGGCGGCGGGCTCCTACAATGAGCAGTTCTTC. V usage is TRBV28 and J usage is TRBJ2-1, with D possibly being TRBD2 (5 bases). CDR1 and CDR2 (germline): MDHEN, SYDVKM. V was shortened by 8 bases and J by 0 bases, with 17 bases between the two germline ends. CDR3 length: 16 residues.

This chain joins TRBV2 and TRBJ2-7, with TRBD1 matching 8 bases. CDR1 and CDR2 (germline): SNHLY, FYNNEI. V lost 5 bases, J lost 1 base, and 4 bases stayed unmatched. The CDR3 is made up of 14 amino acids. The CDR3 is CASSPGTGSYEQYF. Written as DNA, the CDR3 is TGTGCCAGCAGTCCCGGGACAGGATCCTACGAGCAGTACTTC.

The chain carries TRBV11-3 and TRBJ2-1, with D uncertain. The CDR3 loop spans 15 amino acids. Germline loops: CDR1 SGHNT, CDR2 YENEEA. V was clipped by 0 bases and J by 9 bases, with 15 bases between them. This CDR3 is CASSLDPARYGEQFF. The CDR3 bases are TGTGCCAGCAGCTTAGATCCAGCTAGGTACGGTGAGCAGTTCTTC. The entire variable domain, with the rest obtained from reference TRBV11-3 and TRBJ2-1, is as follows: EAGVVQSPRYKIIEKKQPVAFWCNPISGHNTLYWYLQNLGQGPELLIRYENEEAVDDSQLPKDRFSAERLKGVDSTLKIQPAELGDSAVYLCASSLDPARYGEQFFGPGTRLTVL.

V gene TRBV27 combines with J gene TRBJ2-5, with 8 positions matching TRBD1. The DNA matches TRBJ2-7 better at its end, which makes the J call doubtful. Germline CDR1 is MNHEY and CDR2 is SMNVEV (reference sequence). The CDR3 runs 14 residues. CDR3 in amino acids: CASRTGSGGYEQYF. The CDR3 region has the DNA TGTGCCAGCCGGACAGGGTCCGGGGGCTACGAGCAGTACTTC.

This clone was observed a handful of times. The chain is built from TRBV18 and TRBJ2-7; TRBD1 aligns across 7 bases. CDR1 KGHSH and CDR2 LQKENI come from the germline V gene. The CDR3 covers 18 residues. J lost 4 bases, V lost 6 bases, and 21 bases had no gene match. The CDR3 reads CASSLTPPTGTLSYEQYF. The CDR3 DNA reads as TGTGCCAGCTCGCTCACGCCGCCGACAGGGACGTTATCGTACGAGCAGTACTTC.

The chain recombines TRBV5-1 with TRBJ1-5; D is perhaps TRBD1 (5 bases). This CDR3 has 15 amino acids. Germline assignment: CDR1 SGHRS and CDR2 YFSETQ. Trimming left V 4 bases short and J 5 bases short, with 16 bases between. The CDR3 nucleotides are TGCGCCAGCAGCATCCGGACAAACGGGTATCAGCCCCAGCATTTT. It encodes CASSIRTNGYQPQHF.

As for this clone: This sample also contains other DNA sequences that code for the same CDR3. This chain links TRBV9 with TRBJ2-1; the match to TRBD1 covers 7 bases. The CDR3 runs to 15 residues. Germline V gene data show CDR1 as SGDLS and CDR2 as YYNGEE. The V segment lost 3 bases and the J segment 1 base; nucleotides outside the gene matches: 4. The CDR3 nucleotides read TGTGCCAGCAGCGAGTCAGGGGGTTCCTACAATGAGCAGTTCTTC. Its protein is CASSESGGSYNEQFF.

The rearrangement uses TRBV19 and TRBJ2-2; tentative D call: TRBD2 (5 bases). This CDR3 region has 15 residues. V lost 5 bases and J lost 6, with 16 bases in between. Germline-derived CDR1 and CDR2 are LNHDA and SQIVND (reference sequence). CDR3 amino acids: CASSWTGEYPGELFF. The CDR3 nucleotides read TGTGCCAGTAGTTGGACTGGGGAGTACCCCGGGGAGCTGTTTTTT. The entire variable domain, with the rest obtained from reference TRBV19 and TRBJ2-2, is as follows: DGGITQSPKYLFRKEGQNVTLSCEQNLNHDAMYWYRQDPGQGLRLIYYSQIVNDFQKGDIAEGYSVSREKKESFPLTVTSAQKNPTAFYLCASSWTGEYPGELFFGEGSRLTVL.

CDR3 amino acids: CASSPRTGGGADEQFF. The DNA of the CDR3 is TGTGCCAGCTCACCACGTACAGGAGGGGGCGCGGATGAGCAGTTCTTC. The gene calls are TRBV18 and TRBJ2-1; possible D gene TRBD1, 7 bases. CDR1 and CDR2 from the germline V gene are KGHSH and LQKENI. This CDR3 spans 16 amino acids. V was clipped by 1 base and J by 8 bases, with 18 bases between them.

The table lists this clone with a few counts. The chain links TRBV19 to TRBJ1-4; the D gene is possibly TRBD1 (5 bases). The length of the CDR3 is 16 residues. Trimming shortened V by 5 bases and J by 0 bases, and 13 bases separated the two germline ends. Per the germline V gene, CDR1 is LNHDA and CDR2 is SQIVND (reference sequence). The CDR3 spells CASSLTDIATNEKLFF. Written as DNA, the CDR3 is TGTGCCAGTAGTCTGACGGACATTGCAACTAATGAAAAACTGTTTTTT.

The J gene is TRBJ2-7, the V gene TRBV4-1; 7 bases map to TRBD2. Trimming at V came to 4 bases and at J to 0 bases, leaving 12 bases not matched to a gene. Germline CDR1 and CDR2: MGHRA and YSYEKL. The CDR3 is 17 amino acids. The DNA for the CDR3 is TGCGCCAGCAGCCGACTAACCCGAGGGGAGGGCTCCTACGAGCAGTACTTC. This translates into CASSRLTRGEGSYEQYF.

CDR3 coding DNA: TGTGCCAGCATCGACGGGGACACTAGCGGGGGCTACGAGCAGTACTTC. Amino acids: CASIDGDTSGGYEQYF. This chain connects TRBV7-9 to TRBJ2-7; TRBD2 agrees at 11 bases. The CDR3 contains 16 residues. Germline CDR1 SEHNR, CDR2 FQNEAQ (reference sequence). J gave up 3 bases and V 7 bases, and 11 bases lay outside the gene matches.

J is TRBJ1-2 and V is TRBV5-5; the D gene is possibly TRBD1 (6 bases). Trimming stripped 0 bases from V and 8 bases from J, with 17 bases between. CDR3 length equals 15 residues. Germline CDR1 is SGHKS and CDR2 is YYEKEE (reference sequence). The CDR3 is CASSLGPTGLGGYTF. CDR3 in DNA: TGTGCCAGCAGCTTGGGTCCGACAGGACTCGGGGGCTACACCTTC. The complete variable domain, with remaining parts taken from reference TRBV5-5 and TRBJ1-2, reads DAGVTQSPTHLIKTRGQQVTLRCSPISGHKSVSWYQQVLGQGPQFIFQYYEKEERGRGNFPDRFSARQFPNYSSELNVNALLLGDSALYLCASSLGPTGLGGYTFGSGTRLTVV.

This clone was observed once. This chain uses TRBV4-1 with TRBJ2-7; 13 bases fit TRBD2. V lost 6 bases to trimming and J lost 6 bases; unmatched junction nucleotides: 14. CDR1 is MGHRA, CDR2 YSYEKL, per germline. The CDR3 consists of 17 residues. The CDR3 protein is CASSRGLAGAQGVEQYF. The CDR3 coding sequence is TGCGCCAGCAGTCGAGGACTAGCGGGGGCCCAGGGGGTCGAGCAGTACTTC.

This clone appeared a few times. V usage is TRBV7-9 and J usage is TRBJ2-3, with a possible D match to TRBD2 (5 bases). The CDR3 extends over 15 amino acids. CDR1 and CDR2 (germline): SEHNR, FQNEAQ (reference sequence). Trimming removed 3 bases from V and 4 bases from J, with 14 bases in between. CDR3 sequence reads: CASSLQAADADTQYF. The CDR3 DNA sequence: TGTGCCAGCAGCTTGCAAGCGGCTGACGCAGATACGCAGTATTTT. The full variable domain, its missing parts supplied by reference TRBV7-9 and TRBJ2-3, is DTGVSQNPRHKITKRGQNVTFRCDPISEHNRLYWYRQTLGQGPEFLTYFQNEAQLEKSRLLSDRFSAERPKGSFSTLEIQRTEQGDSAMYLCASSLQAADADTQYFGPGTRLTVL.

The chain combines TRBV5-5 with TRBJ2-2; 12 bases fit TRBD2. The ends lost 5 bases at V and 4 bases at J; junction bases unmatched: 6. The CDR3 length is 16 residues. CDR1 and CDR2 from the germline V gene are SGHKS and YYEKEE (reference sequence). CDR3 nucleotides: TGTGCCAGCAGGTCCACTAGCGGGGGGCGCACCGGGGAGCTGTTTTTT. Translation: CASRSTSGGRTGELFF.

The chain couples TRBV6-4 to TRBJ2-5; tentatively, D is TRBD2 (6 bases). Trimming left V 4 bases short and J 3 bases short, with 12 bases between. Looked up from germline, CDR1 is MRHNA and CDR2 is SNTAGT. This CDR3 has 14 amino acids. CDR3 residues: CASSVMGGEETQYF. CDR3 nucleotides: TGTGCCAGCAGTGTCATGGGGGGAGAAGAGACCCAGTACTTC.

V gene TRBV7-9 combines with J gene TRBJ1-5, with 9 bases identical to TRBD1. V dropped 4 bases and J dropped 5; count of bases not matched to a gene: 3. CDR3 size: 14 residues. CDR1 is SEHNR and CDR2 is FQNEAQ in the germline V gene (reference sequence). The CDR3 nucleotides are TGTGCCAGCAGCTCGGACAGGGGTCATCAGCCCCAGCATTTT. Its translation: CASSSDRGHQPQHF. The full variable domain, in which reference TRBV7-9 and TRBJ1-5 provide the parts outside the CDR3, is DTGVSQNPRHKITKRGQNVTFRCDPISEHNRLYWYRQTLGQGPEFLTYFQNEAQLEKSRLLSDRFSAERPKGSFSTLEIQRTEQGDSAMYLCASSSDRGHQPQHFGDGTRLSIL.

This clone was detected only once. The gene calls are TRBV2 and TRBJ1-1; possibly TRBD1 for D (6 bases). Germline CDR1 and CDR2: SNHLY and FYNNEI. V was shortened by 3 bases and J by 0 bases, with 11 bases between the two germline ends. The CDR3 extends over 15 amino acids. CDR3 protein: CASSEPGQMNTEAFF. CDR3 nucleotides: TGTGCCAGCAGTGAGCCGGGACAAATGAACACTGAAGCTTTCTTT.

The chain recombines TRBV28 with TRBJ1-5; D unresolved. The germline CDR1 and CDR2 sequences are MDHEN and SYDVKM. Trimming left V 4 bases short and J 7 bases short, with 8 bases between. This CDR3 has 12 residues. In nucleotides, the CDR3 is TGTGCCAGCAGTTCCCCCCGGCAGCCCCAGCATTTT. It is translated as CASSSPRQPQHF.

The CDR3 bases are TGTGCCAGCAGCCGGCGACTAGCGGGGGGCCGAAACTCCTACAATGAGCAGTTCTTC. The encoded protein is CASSRRLAGGRNSYNEQFF. The chain is built from TRBV7-6 and TRBJ2-1, with 13 bases that match TRBD2. The CDR3 loop spans 19 amino acids. Germline assignment: CDR1 SGHVS and CDR2 FNYEAQ. The V and J ends lost 5 bases and 0 bases, in that order; junction bases with no gene match: 10.

The chain has TRBV7-2 and TRBJ2-3; 14 bases match TRBD2. Per the germline V gene, CDR1 is SGHTA and CDR2 is FQGNSA. The J segment lost 3 bases and the V segment lost 4 bases, leaving 12 bases of the junction unmatched. The CDR3 contains 19 residues. Written as DNA, the CDR3 is TGTGCCAGCAGCTCGCACCCGGGACTAGCGGGGGTTGGGACAGATACGCAGTATTTT. This translates into CASSSHPGLAGVGTDTQYF.

The J gene is TRBJ1-2, the V gene TRBV7-2; D is unclear. Trimming took off 5 bases at V and 3 bases at J, with 16 bases between the two ends. Germline V lookup: CDR1 SGHTA, CDR2 FQGNSA. The CDR3 spans 15 residues. The CDR3 loop reads CASSPRVGSDYGYTF. The CDR3 nucleotides are TGTGCCAGCAGCCCGCGGGTCGGAAGCGACTATGGCTACACCTTC.

The chain is built from TRBV21-1 and TRBJ2-7; TRBD1, the table's D call, was not compared with the DNA. TRBV21-1 has pseudogene status. There are 15 residues in the CDR3. CDR3 in DNA: TGTGCCAGCAGCAAAGAGCCATGGGGGCCGGGCGAGCAGTACTTC. Residues: CASSKEPWGPGEQYF.